The source of this T cell receptor (beta chain) is a study of cytomegalovirus exposure and HLA in healthy donors (dated by TCRdb to 2015 to 2018). Regarding the study in general: In an earlier analysis of approximately 640 of the donors, around 300 Gb of sequence data and 90 million to 120 million unique TCR beta sequences from roughly 180 million T cells were reported. About 320 gigabases of sequencing data and tens of millions of unique TCR sequences were included in an early release covering 500 to 750 HLA-typed donors. Of the 398 genotyped donors, about 84% fell in the genetic ancestry cluster associated with self-reported Caucasian donors. The aim of the study was to test whether cataloging public T cell receptors could identify signatures of past pathogen exposure. The T cell repertoires of several hundred subjects were profiled by immunosequencing and related to cytomegalovirus serostatus. Besides the first cohort of roughly 700 subjects, a separate validation cohort made up of around 120 different subjects was used. To predict cytomegalovirus infection status, the study combined high-throughput TCR immunosequencing, statistical association of individual TCRs with disease status, and machine learning. A later analysis re-examined previously published TCR beta repertoires from over 500 donors and added high-resolution HLA genotyping to investigate patterns of TCR occurrence. Rather than drawing on any new phenotypic data, the later analysis identified candidate immune exposures from TCR beta sequences and the way those sequences occurred across donors. To decide whether each TCR beta V gene segment behaved as functional or pseudogenic, an earlier analysis of some 540 of the donors relied on high-throughput TCR beta sequencing. Donor age, sex, ethnicity and CMV serostatus were collected together with the repertoire data. A later genetic analysis used genome-wide SNP genotypes for about 65% of the roughly 670 donors, treating that subset as a discovery cohort. All discovery cohort repertoires had been generated on a single sequencing platform. HLA typing included class I and class II loci at four-digit resolution. Typing coverage differed by locus: A, B, C, DRB1 and DQB1 were typed in about 629-640 donors, DQA1 in approximately 520, DPA1 in around 580, and DPB1 in approximately 450. A handful of DR-DQ haplotypes were handled as single units for association and clustering because linkage in the cohort was strong. Across around 400 genotyped donors of the cohort, an average of 235,054 unique TCR beta nucleotide sequences per donor were sequenced, and approximately 17% of those sequences were non-productive.

Libraries were built with the immunoSEQ multiplex PCR assay. The multiplex PCR relied on a mix of 60 forward primers for TCR Vbeta segments and 13 reverse primers for TCR Jbeta segments. The CDR3 region of rearranged TCR beta genes was amplified from genomic DNA with a multiplex PCR assay. On the Illumina HiSeq System, the amplified TCR beta libraries were sequenced as 87-base-pair reads. On the study's bioinformatics: A later analysis tallied roughly 80 million unique TCR beta chains across the 550 to 850 repertoires, and about 10 million of those chains were shared by two or more donors. A nearest-neighbor algorithm error-corrected the raw reads and collapsed the reads into unique sequences, merging closely related sequences to remove PCR and sequencing errors. Alignment of CDR3 sequences to IMGT reference sequences was used to assign V, D and J gene segments. For a sequence to be retained, a match of at least six nucleotides to both a V gene segment and a J gene segment was required. Rearrangements were classified as productive when the CDR3 lacked stop codons and remained in frame with V and J, and all other rearrangements were classified as non-productive. CDR3 was defined by IMGT convention, running from the second conserved V-encoded cysteine to the conserved J-encoded phenylalanine. The earlier analysis of 587 of the donors excluded any sequence lacking an unambiguous match to a single V gene segment. An earlier analysis of some 610 of the donors called V segments functional above 56.7% productive rearrangements and segregating when the between-donor standard deviation exceeded 5%. To diagnose cytomegalovirus status from the catalog of TCR beta chain sequences, a statistical classification framework was built. In a later analysis, TCR nucleotide sequences were compared against IMGT/GENE-DB human TR gene sequences so that V and J genes could be assigned. Using the TCRdist pipeline, a later analysis assigned CDR3 sequences along with most-parsimonious VDJ recombination scenarios. In a later analysis, each TCR beta chain was defined by its CDR3 amino acid sequence together with its V-gene family, and reads lacking a unique V-gene family were excluded. A later analysis removed 500 to 600 highly shared, low-generation-probability nucleotide sequences to deal with suspected cross-contamination and a sequencing artifact. In a later analysis, a clonal expansion index was calculated for each public chain from normalized within-repertoire ranks of inferred template counts. In a later analysis, generation probabilities were computed with a VDJ recombination model fitted to out-of-frame rearrangements, and the resulting probabilities were checked against IGoR. In a later analysis, TCR-TCR, TCR-HLA and TCR-CMV co-occurrence was scored with hypergeometric tests, and a repertoire-size bias correction was applied to TCR pairs. A later analysis estimated false discovery rates by permuting HLA or CMV assignments 20 times. In a later analysis, co-occurring TCRs were grouped using DBSCAN, and TCRdist sequence similarity was added for clustering within HLA-allele-positive subsets. Co-occurrence clustering excluded repertoires with fewer than 30,000 or more than 120,000 public chains, plus five with anomalous nucleotide sharing. In its TCRdb copy, this immuneACCESS table keeps in-frame sequences only and misses some clones. Where compared with another copy, unresolved V genes explain less than half of these, and the others have no known cause. V, J and clone size are those of that table, while D and trimming were read from the DNA. This sample comprises roughly 130,000 clones, around 8.5% of them detected only once. The ten biggest clones cover 5% to 6% of the sample.

The cohort consisted of 666 healthy bone marrow donors. At the time of sampling, every cohort member was nominally healthy, though immune exposures that went unrecorded were likely present. The donor tested CMV seronegative, placing the donor among the approximately 400 seronegative members of the cohort. Each donor provided a peripheral blood sample, and peripheral blood mononuclear cells were used for TCR beta sequencing. Genomic DNA was extracted from the blood cell samples with the Qiagen DNeasy Blood Extraction Kit. For CDR1 and CDR2, the germline V gene lists LGHNA and YNFKEQ. The germline ends are 15 bases apart after V is trimmed by 5 bases and J by 8 bases. Counted from cysteine to phenylalanine, this CDR3 has 14 amino acids. Of all the DNA, just the CDR3 is kept, 42 bases in frame from base 1. As concerns this clone: Its antigen target is currently unknown. Base quality data are lacking; no much larger clone is found one base away.

The study at large found these results: At a false discovery rate of 0.05, a later analysis linked around 15,000 TCR beta sequences to specific HLA alleles. When HLA alleles, especially DR and DQ, strongly co-occurred, attributing TCR associations to individual alleles was difficult. HLA typing was unavailable for some donors at each locus, so association tests used only the typed subset. The study gave a list of 150 to 200 TCR beta chains associated with cytomegalovirus. According to a later analysis, most CMV-associated TCR beta chains appeared to be HLA-restricted, and the HLA associations seemed to be driven largely by CMV exposure. In a later analysis, HLA-associated TCR beta chains were found to be more clonally expanded and to have lower generation probabilities than equally common non-associated chains. In vitro tests confirmed that a few of the cytomegalovirus-associated TCR beta chains recognize cytomegalovirus antigens. The authors suggested that the approach could potentially be generalized to other disease states and immunological phenotypes. In a later analysis, several top co-occurrence clusters were reported to appear linked to parvovirus B19, influenza, CMV and Epstein-Barr virus. The classifier was reported to diagnose cytomegalovirus status with high specificity and sensitivity in both the original and validation cohorts. Linkage disequilibrium might explain the correlated functional status among segregating V segments, but an unknown experimental factor could not be ruled out. A further reported finding was that TCR beta sequences accurately predicted the HLA-A and HLA-B alleles for most subjects in the first cohort. Most TCR sequences were observed very rarely across donors, whereas some public TCRs were present in many individuals. A cluster of highly shared sequence variants was judged likely to represent a technical artifact of the sequencing pipeline. The cohort was sequenced for TCR beta chains only, and without alpha or paired-chain data the features that could be detected were limited. An earlier analysis of approximately 570 of the donors showed that most TCR beta V segments appeared in productive rearrangements either about 90% or about 30% of the time, which broadly matched IMGT annotations. According to a later analysis, TCR association rates differed among HLA loci, with DRB1 alleles showing the most associated TCRs and HLA-C alleles showing the fewest. Some IMGT-functional V segments, including TRBV6-2 and TRBV6-3, could not be told apart with the 87-base-pair reads, so those segments were excluded. The presence/absence analyses assumed that sequencing depth was roughly uniform across donors, and that assumption may not be true. The earlier analysis of 587 of the donors excluded roughly 16 rarely observed V segments, including chromosome 9 orphons, because counts were too low. V-gene and J-gene trimming of TCR beta chains was associated with a missense DCLRE1C variant in a later genetic analysis, and the association was replicated in an independent cohort. Compared with the roughly 600-donor mean, donors in an Asian-associated ancestry cluster had fewer N-insertions in productive TCRs, according to a later genetic analysis. Immune exposure information for the cohort was limited to CMV serostatus.

The receptor chain draws on TRBV4-2 and TRBJ2-2; a tentative D call is TRBD2 (6 bases match). The clonotype originates from a man aged 40-49 years in good health and CMV-seronegative. Sample: PBMCs. The nucleotide sequence reads as follows: TGTGCCAGCAGCATTCTCCTAGCGTCGGGGGAGCTGTTTTTT. Translated, it reads CASSILLASGELFF.